A single sample gave rise to the 27 T cell receptor beta chains below, sequenced in a study of blood T cell repertoires in COVID-19. TCRdb's copy holds only in-frame clones and misses some; the assay was immunoSEQ multiplex PCR. The sample records under 250,000 clones, approximately 89% being singletons. The sequenced material came from peripheral blood. The receptors come from a woman aged 25 to 39 with COVID-19, enrolled during active disease.

This rearrangement joins TRBV19 to TRBJ2-4, with a possible D match to TRBD2 (6 bases). V dropped 5 bases and J dropped 3 bases, with 17 bases sitting between them. The CDR3 extends over 16 amino acids. In germline, CDR1 is LNHDA, CDR2 SQIVND (reference sequence). The CDR3 DNA reads as TGTGCCAGTAGTGCACTCATTAGGGAGGACAAAAACATTCAGTACTTC. Amino acids: CASSALIREDKNIQYF. Full variable domain (remainder filled in from reference TRBV19 and TRBJ2-4): DGGITQSPKYLFRKEGQNVTLSCEQNLNHDAMYWYRQDPGQGLRLIYYSQIVNDFQKGDIAEGYSVSREKKESFPLTVTSAQKNPTAFYLCASSALIREDKNIQYFGAGTRLSVL.

This clone was seen a single time. The chain combines TRBV29-1 with TRBJ1-3; D might be TRBD1 (6 bases). The CDR3 contains 17 residues. Trimming removed 0 bases at V and 0 bases at J, with 15 bases between. Per the germline V gene, CDR1 is SQVTM and CDR2 is ANQGSEA. The CDR3, as DNA: TGCAGCGTTGAAGATCAAAGGGGGTCGAGCTCTGGAAACACCATATATTTT. It yields the protein CSVEDQRGSSSGNTIYF.

This clone was recorded once. The genes are TRBV12-5 and TRBJ2-3, with 7 positions matching TRBD2. Germline values: CDR1 LGHNT, CDR2 FRNRAP. The trim removed 6 bases at V and 5 bases at J, leaving 5 bases unmatched. This CDR3 has 13 amino acids. The CDR3 loop is CASGPGTIDTQYF. Written as DNA, the CDR3 is TGTGCTAGTGGGCCGGGGACTATAGATACGCAGTATTTT.

The CDR3 bases are TGTGCCAGCAGTTCCCTATTGCAGGCCGCGCAGTATTTT. Encoded protein: CASSSLLQAAQYF. This sequence joins TRBV25-1 and TRBJ2-3; D not certain. Germline loops: CDR1 MGHDK, CDR2 SYGVNS. The V end was cut by 5 bases, the J end by 10 bases, with 16 bases between. This CDR3 spans 13 amino acids.

This chain connects TRBV28 to TRBJ1-1; 9 positions match TRBD1. Germline V lookup: CDR1 MDHEN, CDR2 SYDVKM. V shed 10 bases and J 0 bases; nucleotides not matched to a gene: 6. The CDR3 consists of 14 residues. This CDR3 reads CATRTGVMNTEAFF. In DNA, the CDR3 is TGTGCCACCAGGACAGGGGTAATGAACACTGAAGCTTTCTTT.

The V gene is TRBV7-8, the J gene TRBJ2-1; 8 bases map to TRBD1. There are 17 residues in the CDR3. The trim removed 2 bases at V and 8 bases at J, leaving 14 bases unmatched. Germline lookup yields CDR1 SGHVS and CDR2 FQNEAQ. The CDR3, as DNA: TGTGCCAGCAGCTTAAGCCCCCTGACGACAGGGGACGATGAGCAGTTCTTC. It translates to CASSLSPLTTGDDEQFF.

The chain employs TRBV3-1 (or the pseudogene TRBV3-2) and TRBJ2-5; no clear D. Germline CDR1 LGHDT, CDR2 YNNKEL (reference sequence). The CDR3 length is 15 residues. Trimming took off 0 bases at V and 0 bases at J, with 8 bases between the two ends. CDR3 bases: TGTGCCAGCAGCCAAGATTCAGCGTACCAAGAGACCCAGTACTTC. Its translation is CASSQDSAYQETQYF.

The gene calls are TRBV5-1 and TRBJ2-1; 14 positions agree with TRBD2. Germline values: CDR1 SGHRS, CDR2 YFSETQ. CDR3 length equals 15 residues. V lost 3 bases, J lost 8 bases, and 4 bases stayed unmatched. The CDR3 DNA reads as TGCGCCAGCAGCTGGGGGACTAGCGGGAGCTATGAGCAGTTCTTC. Translation gives CASSWGTSGSYEQFF.

The CDR3 protein is CASSLDGSSYEQYV. The DNA for the CDR3 is TGTGCCAGCAGCTTGGACGGGAGCTCCTACGAGCAGTACGTC. V usage is TRBV5-4 and J usage is TRBJ2-7, with TRBD2 as a possible D gene (6 bases). The V end lost 0 bases, the J end lost 0 bases, and 7 bases lay between the germline ends. The CDR3 has 14 residues. Germline lookup yields CDR1 SGHNT and CDR2 YYREEE (reference sequence).

The chain is built from TRBV24-1 and TRBJ2-1, with 8 bases fitting TRBD1. Germline V lookup: CDR1 KGHDR, CDR2 SFDVKD. This CDR3 is 13 amino acids long. J lost 5 bases, V lost 9 bases, and 5 bases had no gene match. CDR3 sequence (DNA): TGTGCCACCGGCAGGGGGCGGAACAATGAGCAGTTCTTC. This gives the protein CATGRGRNNEQFF.

This clone was detected only a few times. The chain employs TRBV6-5 and TRBJ2-3, with D unresolved. Trimming stripped 2 bases from V and 2 bases from J, with 11 bases between. The CDR3 spans 15 residues. Per the germline V gene, CDR1 is MNHEY and CDR2 is SVGAGI. This chain's CDR3 is CASSYSIKFTDTQYF. In nucleotides, the CDR3 is TGTGCCAGCAGTTACAGCATAAAATTCACAGATACGCAGTATTTT.

V gene TRBV6-5 combines with J gene TRBJ1-5, with TRBD1 as a possible D gene (6 bases). Germline assignment: CDR1 MNHEY and CDR2 SVGAGI. Trimming left V 4 bases short and J 7 bases short, with 14 bases between. The CDR3 has 14 amino acids. The CDR3 loop is CASSWQGKEQPQHF. The DNA of the CDR3 is TGTGCCAGCAGTTGGCAGGGGAAGGAACAGCCCCAGCATTTT.

J is TRBJ1-4 and V is TRBV5-6, with D unclear. Looked up from germline, CDR1 is SGHDT and CDR2 is YYEEEE. There are 12 residues in the CDR3. V lost 1 base and J lost 7, with 5 bases in between. Here the CDR3 DNA reads TGTGCCAGCAGCTTGTGGGCTGAAAAACTGTTTTTT. Translating it yields CASSLWAEKLFF.

This sequence joins TRBV28 and TRBJ2-7, with a possible D match to TRBD2 (6 bases). Trimming removed 1 base from V and 7 bases from J, with 14 bases in between. This CDR3 comprises 14 residues. Germline CDR1 reads MDHEN; CDR2 reads SYDVKM. The CDR3 here is CASSLSGLPREQYF. In DNA form, the CDR3 reads TGTGCCAGCAGTTTATCGGGACTCCCCCGGGAGCAGTACTTC.

The chain employs TRBV27 and TRBJ2-3; D is unclear. CDR1 is MNHEY, CDR2 SMNVEV, per germline (reference sequence). The CDR3 sequence is 15 residues long. Trimming shortened V by 4 bases and J by 0 bases, and 11 bases separated the two germline ends. Here the CDR3 reads CASSSESTSTDTQYF. The DNA for the CDR3 is TGTGCCAGCAGTTCCGAGTCTACTAGCACAGATACGCAGTATTTT.

The V and J genes are TRBV9 and TRBJ1-1; maybe TRBD1 (6 bases). The CDR3 loop spans 16 amino acids. CDR1 and CDR2 from the germline V gene are SGDLS and YYNGEE. The V end lost 0 bases, the J end lost 1 base, and 13 bases lay between the germline ends. The CDR3 DNA sequence: TGTGCCAGCAGCGTAGGACACAGGGCCGGGAACACTGAAGCTTTCTTT. Protein product: CASSVGHRAGNTEAFF.

The chain has TRBV28 and TRBJ2-7; the D is unclear. The CDR3 loop spans 11 amino acids. The germline CDR1 and CDR2 sequences are MDHEN and SYDVKM. The V gene lost 4 bases and the J gene lost 9 bases, with 10 bases spanning the gap. This chain's CDR3 is CASSSGAGQYF. In nucleotides, the CDR3 is TGTGCCAGCAGTTCTGGAGCCGGGCAGTACTTC.

V gene TRBV14 combines with J gene TRBJ1-1; 7 nucleotides align to TRBD1. This CDR3 comprises 14 residues. Germline V gene lookup returns CDR1 SGHDN and CDR2 FVKESK. After removal of 4 bases from V and 7 bases from J, the junction contained 9 bases not matched to a gene. CDR3: CASSPPTGNFEAFF. The CDR3 DNA sequence: TGTGCCAGCAGCCCCCCGACAGGGAACTTTGAAGCTTTCTTT.

The CDR3 DNA reads as TGTGCCAGCAGTTCCACCAGGCCCACTTCACCCCTCCACTTT. Protein product: CASSSTRPTSPLHF. The gene calls are TRBV6-5 and TRBJ1-6; D gene ambiguous. Germline assignment: CDR1 MNHEY and CDR2 SVGAGI. Trimming removed 4 bases at V and 9 bases at J, with 13 bases between. The CDR3 covers 14 residues.

On this clone itself: The same CDR3 also results from other DNA sequences found in this sample. The chain couples TRBV6-6 to TRBJ2-5, with TRBD2 as a possible D gene (6 bases). V was shortened by 0 bases and J by 1 base, with 6 bases between the two germline ends. The CDR3 contains 14 residues. Germline V gene data show CDR1 as MNHNY and CDR2 as SVGAGI (reference sequence). In DNA, the CDR3 is TGTGCCAGCAGTTACTCGGGGGGCCAAGAGACCCAGTACTTC. Protein: CASSYSGGQETQYF.

This chain joins TRBV19 and TRBJ1-2; D is unclear. Germline V lookup: CDR1 LNHDA, CDR2 SQIVND (reference sequence). The CDR3 runs 14 residues. Trimming stripped 0 bases from V and 5 bases from J, with 10 bases between. Here the CDR3 reads CASSIDHRSYGYTF. Here the CDR3 DNA reads TGTGCCAGTAGTATAGATCACAGATCTTATGGCTACACCTTC.

The J gene is TRBJ2-4, the V gene TRBV11-2; TRBD1 agrees at 10 bases. V was clipped by 5 bases and J by 7 bases; unmatched bases: 5. CDR3 size: 14 residues. CDR1 is SGHAT and CDR2 is FQNNGV in the germline V gene. The CDR3 nucleotides are TGTGCCAGCAGCCCCTGGACAGGGGGGAACATTCAGTACTTC. This sequence encodes CASSPWTGGNIQYF.

The chain joins TRBV19 to TRBJ1-2; D is possibly TRBD1 (6 bases). The CDR3 runs to 14 residues. In germline, CDR1 is LNHDA, CDR2 SQIVND (reference sequence). V lost 3 bases to trimming and J lost 2 bases, with 10 bases between them. DNA of the CDR3: TGTGCCAGTAGTATCGGCAGGGGAAACTATGGCTACACCTTC. Translated, it gives CASSIGRGNYGYTF.

V gene TRBV9 combines with J gene TRBJ1-1; D remains ambiguous. The CDR3 extends over 15 amino acids. The germline V gene has CDR1 SGDLS and CDR2 YYNGEE. Between the trimmed V and J ends, which lost 3 bases and 1 base, there was a span of 13 bases. The CDR3 is CASSAFGDTNTEAFF. The CDR3 region has the DNA TGTGCCAGCAGCGCATTCGGAGATACGAACACTGAAGCTTTCTTT.

CDR3 amino acids: CASSYSAGHTDTQYF. DNA of the CDR3: TGTGCCAGCAGTTACTCGGCAGGGCACACAGATACGCAGTATTTT. This chain links TRBV6-5 with TRBJ2-3, with D possibly matching TRBD1 (5 bases). The germline CDR1 and CDR2 sequences are MNHEY and SVGAGI. Trimming stripped 0 bases from V and 2 bases from J, with 9 bases between. The CDR3 consists of 15 residues.

There are many counts of this clone. The V call is TRBV19, the J call TRBJ1-1, with D tentatively TRBD1 (5 bases). CDR1 and CDR2 (germline): LNHDA, SQIVND (reference sequence). Deletions cut 3 bases from V and 3 bases from J, with 14 bases between. The CDR3 spans 15 residues. The CDR3, as DNA: TGTGCCAGTAGTATGGCGGCGGGGCCGCACACTGAAGCTTTCTTT. It yields the protein CASSMAAGPHTEAFF.

The chain joins TRBV10-3 to TRBJ2-7; 7 bases agree with TRBD1. Germline CDR1 reads ENHRY; CDR2 reads SYGVKD. The V segment lost 10 bases and the J segment 0 bases; nucleotides outside the gene matches: 6. The length of the CDR3 is 13 residues. The CDR3 DNA is TGTGCCACCGGACAGGAGAGCTCCTACGAGCAGTACTTC. This encodes CATGQESSYEQYF.